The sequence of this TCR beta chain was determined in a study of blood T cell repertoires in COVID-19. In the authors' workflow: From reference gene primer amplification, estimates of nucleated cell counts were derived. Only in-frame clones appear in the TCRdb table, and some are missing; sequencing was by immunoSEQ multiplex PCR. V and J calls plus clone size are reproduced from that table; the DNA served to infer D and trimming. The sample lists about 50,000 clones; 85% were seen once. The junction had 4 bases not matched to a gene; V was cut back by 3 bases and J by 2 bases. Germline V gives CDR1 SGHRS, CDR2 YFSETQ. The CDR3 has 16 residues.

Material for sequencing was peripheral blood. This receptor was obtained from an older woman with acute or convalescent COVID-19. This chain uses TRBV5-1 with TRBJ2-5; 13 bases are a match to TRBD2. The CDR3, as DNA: TGCGCCAGCAGCTGGGGGACTAGCGGGGCTCAAGAGACCCAGTACTTC. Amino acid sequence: CASSWGTSGAQETQYF.